Presented here are 6 T cell receptor beta chains from one specimen sequenced in a study of OX40 agonist ivuxolimab in advanced cancers. Here immunoSEQ multiplex PCR was the method, and the copy in TCRdb shows in-frame clones only, minus some. The table has tens of thousands of clones, roughly 81% seen once. The material was CD4+ or CD8+ T cells sorted from blood, obtained in a trial of the OX40 agonist ivuxolimab. These receptors originate from an adult with an advanced solid tumor such as melanoma, head and neck, liver or kidney cancer.

The chain couples TRBV13 to TRBJ2-7; D might be TRBD1 (6 bases). CDR1 is PRHDT, CDR2 FYEKMQ, per germline (reference sequence). This CDR3 contains 16 residues. Trimming stripped 5 bases from V and 0 bases from J, with 17 bases between. The CDR3 DNA sequence: TGTGCCAGCAGCCCCCGCCCTCGGGACACCTCCTACGAGCAGTACTTC. Translation gives CASSPRPRDTSYEQYF. Supplemented by reference TRBV13 and TRBJ2-7, the full variable domain reads AAGVIQSPRHLIKEKRETATLKCYPIPRHDTVYWYQQGPGQDPQFLISFYEKMQSDKGSIPDRFSAQQFSDYHSELNMSSLELGDSALYFCASSPRPRDTSYEQYFGPGTRLTVT.

Only a few counts were recorded for this clone. This chain uses TRBV30 with TRBJ1-1, with 7 positions matching TRBD1. The J segment lost 9 bases and the V segment lost 2 bases, leaving 6 bases of the junction unmatched. CDR1 is GTSNPN, CDR2 SVGIG, per germline (reference sequence). The CDR3 covers 12 residues. DNA for the CDR3: TGTGCCTGGAGTCCCGGGGGACAGAAAGCTTTCTTT. It yields the protein CAWSPGGQKAFF. Full variable domain (missing parts from reference TRBV30 and TRBJ1-1): SQTIHQWPATLVQPVGSPLSLECTVEGTSNPNLYWYRQAAGRGLQLLFYSVGIGQISSEVPQNLSASRPQDRQFILSSKKLLLSDSGFYLCAWSPGGQKAFFGQGTRLTVV.

This chain connects TRBV11-1 to TRBJ2-7; D possibly uses TRBD1 or TRBD2 (5 bases each). The CDR3 contains 12 residues. The germline V and J ends were trimmed by 7 bases and 0 bases, with 7 bases remaining between them. Germline CDR1 is SGHAT and CDR2 is FQDESV (reference sequence). Here the CDR3 DNA reads TGTGCCAGCATCGGGACCTCCTACGAGCAGTACTTC. This sequence encodes CASIGTSYEQYF.

This clone was counted a few times. For the CDR3, the DNA is TGTGCCAGCAACAGGTACTATGGCTACACCTTC. This translates into CASNRYYGYTF. The J gene is TRBJ1-2, the V gene TRBV2, with D tentatively TRBD1 (5 bases). Trimming cost V 7 bases and J 3 bases, with 6 bases left between them. The germline V gene has CDR1 SNHLY and CDR2 FYNNEI. This CDR3 comprises 11 residues.

This clone is a singleton in its sample. This chain uses TRBV15 with TRBJ1-2, with 7 bases aligning to TRBD1. The CDR3 consists of 15 residues. The junction had 11 bases not matched to a gene; V was cut back by 4 bases and J by 6 bases. CDR1 is LNHNV and CDR2 is YYDKDF in the germline V gene (reference sequence). CDR3 amino acids: CATSTLGEGANGYTF. In nucleotides, the CDR3 is TGTGCCACCAGCACCCTTGGGGAGGGGGCGAATGGCTACACCTTC. The full variable domain, in which reference TRBV15 and TRBJ1-2 provide the parts outside the CDR3, is DAMVIQNPRYQVTQFGKPVTLSCSQTLNHNVMYWYQQKSSQAPKLLFHYYDKDFNNEADTPDNFQSRRPNTSFCFLDIRSPGLGDTAMYLCATSTLGEGANGYTFGSGTRLTVV.

The V call is TRBV7-8, the J call TRBJ1-1; D remains ambiguous. The CDR3 sequence is 13 residues long. Germline assignment: CDR1 SGHVS and CDR2 FQNEAQ. The germline V and J ends were trimmed by 1 base and 5 bases, with 8 bases remaining between them. For the CDR3, the DNA is TGTGCCAGCAGCTTAGTGTCGGGGACTGAAGCTTTCTTT. It is translated as CASSLVSGTEAFF.